This T cell receptor beta chain was observed in a study of blood T cell repertoires in COVID-19 (dated by TCRdb to the early 2020s). With regard to the full study: Samples covering the acute and convalescent phases of COVID-19 were provided by collaborators in the United States, Italy and Spain. The repertoires were made available in a free public database intended to serve as a resource for research on the immune response to SARS-CoV-2. The prospective study material was composed of cDNA or gDNA derived from T cells, B-cell-depleted T cells, or PBMCs. Samples came from the ongoing ImmuneRACE study (first 160 participants) plus 1,254 subjects from 6 global collaborators. HLA class I and class II types, where available, came from metadata supplied by the sample provider rather than from assay-based typing. The dataset comprised deeply sampled blood TCRbeta repertoires from subjects exposed to, actively infected with, or recovered from COVID-19. Sample metadata almost always included a de-identified subject ID, COVID-19 status, age in years and sex. General study outcomes and caveats: The amount of clinical and demographic metadata varied by source and participant and was provided uncurated.

TCRbeta CDR3 regions were amplified from genomic DNA using the immunoSEQ Assay, a bias-controlled multiplex PCR. In the original analysis: The number of nucleated cells in each sample was estimated from the amplification of reference gene primers within the assay. To quantify the absolute abundance of each unique TCRbeta CDR3 rearrangement, sequence reads were collapsed and filtered. For each sample, productive Simpson clonality was calculated as the square root of Simpson's diversity index across productive rearrangements. The table comes from immuneACCESS by way of TCRdb, which keeps in-frame sequences with V and J called. Part of the clones is missing from these tables; in studies checked, under half for an unresolved V gene and the rest for unknown reasons. For V, J and clone size, that table is used; D and trimming come from the DNA. This sample has under 450,000 clones in its table, and less than 90% of those were observed once. Roughly 3% of the sample is taken by the ten largest.

Participants in the prospective study were aged about 18 to 95 years, lived in under 30 United States geographic areas, and enrolled through a virtual design. In the prospective study, cohorts were assigned on the basis of participant-reported clinical history obtained from a screening survey and a study questionnaire. Recovered participants in ImmuneRACE Cohort 3 were defined as having two consecutive negative NP/OP PCR tests, clearance from a healthcare professional, or resolution of symptoms. Mobile phlebotomists in the prospective study collected whole blood, serum and a nasopharyngeal or oropharyngeal swab from every participant. Prospective study participants could optionally give additional blood draws and questionnaires over an approximately two-month period. Blood samples from the prospective study were shipped frozen or at room temperature prior to DNA extraction. The CDR3, cysteine through phenylalanine, is 14 amino acids long. Only the CDR3 DNA stays, 42 bases, in frame from base 1. The germline V gene provides CDR1 ENHRY and CDR2 SYGVKD. Trimming removed 4 bases from V and 5 bases from J; the gene matches leave 8 bases unexplained.

A note on this clone: The clone's antigen remains unknown. The record has no base qualities; no much larger clone is one base away.

This receptor chain uses TRBV10-3 and TRBJ2-7; 7 bases in the middle match TRBD2. The receptor comes from a woman aged 25-40 years who had recovered from COVID-19. Sequencing was performed on PBMCs or T cells enriched from blood (not recorded which). The CDR3 is CAISGAGRADEQYF. Here is the DNA: TGTGCCATCAGTGGGGCGGGGAGGGCGGACGAGCAGTACTTC.